This TCR beta chain is from a study of T cell changes during pregnancy in multiple sclerosis. This clone appeared once. Trimming pared 5 bases from V and 2 bases from J, leaving 28 bases between. The germline CDR1 and CDR2 sequences are SGHRS and YFSETQ. This CDR3 comprises 19 residues. Produced via immunoSEQ multiplex PCR; TCRdb's table is partial and in-frame only. The sample has about 40,000 clones, roughly nine tenths seen once. Sequenced here: CD4+ T cells from peripheral blood mononuclear cells, sampled after pregnancy. The receptor was isolated from a female donor with multiple sclerosis, enrolled in a pregnancy study. This chain connects TRBV5-1 to TRBJ2-5; D remains ambiguous. The CDR3 nucleotides read TGCGCCAGCAGACCCTCCCGACAAAGTTCCCTCCATATACAAGAGACCCAGTACTTC. This translates into CASRPSRQSSLHIQETQYF.